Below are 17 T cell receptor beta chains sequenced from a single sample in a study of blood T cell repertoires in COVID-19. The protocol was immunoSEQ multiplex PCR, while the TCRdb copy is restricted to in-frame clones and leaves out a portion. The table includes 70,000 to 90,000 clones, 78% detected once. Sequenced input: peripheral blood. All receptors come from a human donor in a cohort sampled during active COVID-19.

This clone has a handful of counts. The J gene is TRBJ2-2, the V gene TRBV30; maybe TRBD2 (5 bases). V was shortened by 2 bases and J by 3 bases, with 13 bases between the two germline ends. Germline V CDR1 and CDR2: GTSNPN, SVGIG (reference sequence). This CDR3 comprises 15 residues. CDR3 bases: TGTGCCTGGAGTACCCGGGGTAGGGACACCGGGGAGCTGTTTTTT. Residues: CAWSTRGRDTGELFF.

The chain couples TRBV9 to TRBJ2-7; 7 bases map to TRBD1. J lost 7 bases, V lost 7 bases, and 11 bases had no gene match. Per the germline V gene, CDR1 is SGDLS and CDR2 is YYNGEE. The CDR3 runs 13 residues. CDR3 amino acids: CASRRDSLGEQYF. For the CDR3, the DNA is TGTGCCAGCCGAAGGGACAGCCTCGGGGAGCAGTACTTC.

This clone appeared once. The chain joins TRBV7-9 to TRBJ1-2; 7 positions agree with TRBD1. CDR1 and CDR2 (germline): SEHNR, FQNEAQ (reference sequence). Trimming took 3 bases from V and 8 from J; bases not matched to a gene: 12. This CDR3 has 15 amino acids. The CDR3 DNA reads TGTGCCAGCAGCTTCTCGGGACAGCATACGTGGGGCTACACCTTC. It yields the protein CASSFSGQHTWGYTF.

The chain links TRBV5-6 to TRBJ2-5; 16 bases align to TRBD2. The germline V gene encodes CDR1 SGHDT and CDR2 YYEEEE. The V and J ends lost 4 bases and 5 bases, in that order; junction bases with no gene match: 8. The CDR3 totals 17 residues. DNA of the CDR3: TGTGCCAGCAGCCCGGGACTAGCGGGGGGGCCCGGGGAGACCCAGTACTTC. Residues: CASSPGLAGGPGETQYF.

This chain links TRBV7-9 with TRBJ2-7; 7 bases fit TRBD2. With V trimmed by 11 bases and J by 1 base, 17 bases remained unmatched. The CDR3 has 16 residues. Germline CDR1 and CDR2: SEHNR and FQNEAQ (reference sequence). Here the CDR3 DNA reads TGTGCCCTTATGGGGGGGAAAGAGGAAGGGTCCTACGAGCAGTACTTC. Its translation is CALMGGKEEGSYEQYF.

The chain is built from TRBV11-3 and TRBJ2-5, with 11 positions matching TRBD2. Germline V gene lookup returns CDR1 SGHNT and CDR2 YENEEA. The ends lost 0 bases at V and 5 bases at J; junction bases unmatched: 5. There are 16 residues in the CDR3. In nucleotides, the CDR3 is TGTGCCAGCAGCTTAGATCCGGGACTAGCGGCTGAGACCCAGTACTTC. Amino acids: CASSLDPGLAAETQYF.

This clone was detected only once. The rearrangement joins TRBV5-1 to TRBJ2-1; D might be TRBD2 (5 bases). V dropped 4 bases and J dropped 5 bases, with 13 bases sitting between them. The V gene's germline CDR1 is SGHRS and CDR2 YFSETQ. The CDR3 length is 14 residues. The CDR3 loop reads CASSEGGHNNEQFF. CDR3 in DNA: TGCGCCAGCAGCGAAGGAGGCCATAACAATGAGCAGTTCTTC. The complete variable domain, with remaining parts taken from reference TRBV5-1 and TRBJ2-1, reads KAGVTQTPRYLIKTRGQQVTLSCSPISGHRSVSWYQQTPGQGLQFLFEYFSETQRNKGNFPGRFSGRQFSNSRSEMNVSTLELGDSALYLCASSEGGHNNEQFFGPGTRLTVL.

The CDR3, as DNA: TGTGCCAGCAGCCAAGCAAGGACTAGCGACCACAATGAGCAGTTCTTC. Translated, it gives CASSQARTSDHNEQFF. The chain recombines TRBV3-1 (or the pseudogene TRBV3-2) with TRBJ2-1; 9 bases are a match to TRBD2. The CDR3 length is 16 residues. Looked up from germline, CDR1 is LGHDT and CDR2 is YNNKEL (reference sequence). The V and J ends lost 1 base and 5 bases, in that order; junction bases with no gene match: 6.

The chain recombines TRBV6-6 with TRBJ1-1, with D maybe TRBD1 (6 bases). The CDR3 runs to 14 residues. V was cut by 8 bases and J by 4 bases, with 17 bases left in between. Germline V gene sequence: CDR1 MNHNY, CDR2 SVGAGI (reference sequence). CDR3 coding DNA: TGTGCCAGCTCTCTCCAGGGGATTGGCACTGAAGCTTTCTTT. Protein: CASSLQGIGTEAFF.

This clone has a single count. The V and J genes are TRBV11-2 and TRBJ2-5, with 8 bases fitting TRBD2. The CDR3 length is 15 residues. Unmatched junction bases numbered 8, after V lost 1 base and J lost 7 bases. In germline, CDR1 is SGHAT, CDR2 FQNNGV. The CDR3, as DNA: TGTGCCAGCAGCTTAGGAAGCGGGGGTTACGGGACCCAGTACTTC. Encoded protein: CASSLGSGGYGTQYF.

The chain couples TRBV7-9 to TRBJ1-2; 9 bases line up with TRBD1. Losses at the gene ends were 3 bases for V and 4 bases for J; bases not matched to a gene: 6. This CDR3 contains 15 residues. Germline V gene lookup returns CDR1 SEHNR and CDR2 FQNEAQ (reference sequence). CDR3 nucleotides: TGTGCCAGCAGCTTCGCCGGGACAGGGATCTATGGCTACACCTTC. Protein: CASSFAGTGIYGYTF.

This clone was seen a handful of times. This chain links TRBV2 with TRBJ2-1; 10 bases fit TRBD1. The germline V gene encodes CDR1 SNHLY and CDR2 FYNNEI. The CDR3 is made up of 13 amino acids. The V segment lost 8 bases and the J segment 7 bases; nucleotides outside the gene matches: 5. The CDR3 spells CASWGQGNNEQFF. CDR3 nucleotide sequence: TGTGCCAGCTGGGGACAGGGGAATAATGAGCAGTTCTTC.

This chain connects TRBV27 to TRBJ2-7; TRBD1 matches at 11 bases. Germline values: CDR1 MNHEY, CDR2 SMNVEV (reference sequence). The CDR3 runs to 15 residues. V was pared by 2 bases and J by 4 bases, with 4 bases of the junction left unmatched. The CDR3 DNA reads TGTGCCAGCAGTTTAGGACAGGGGGCGCGGTACGAGCAGTACTTC. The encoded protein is CASSLGQGARYEQYF.

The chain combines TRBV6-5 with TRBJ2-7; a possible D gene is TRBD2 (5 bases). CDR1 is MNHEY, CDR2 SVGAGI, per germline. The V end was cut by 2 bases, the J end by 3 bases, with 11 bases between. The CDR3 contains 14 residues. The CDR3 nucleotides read TGTGCCAGCAGTTACGGTCTCGGGAACTACGAGCAGTACTTC. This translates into CASSYGLGNYEQYF.

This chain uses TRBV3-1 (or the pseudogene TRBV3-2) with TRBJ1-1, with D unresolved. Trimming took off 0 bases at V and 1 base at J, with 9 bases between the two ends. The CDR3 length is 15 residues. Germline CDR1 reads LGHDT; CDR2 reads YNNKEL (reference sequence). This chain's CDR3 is CASSQDAGSNTEAFF. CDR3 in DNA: TGTGCCAGCAGCCAAGACGCGGGGTCGAACACTGAAGCTTTCTTT.

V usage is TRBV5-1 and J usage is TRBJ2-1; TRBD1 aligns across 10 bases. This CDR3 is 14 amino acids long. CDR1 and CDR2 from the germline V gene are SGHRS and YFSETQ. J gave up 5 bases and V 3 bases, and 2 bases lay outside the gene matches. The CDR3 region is CASSSGQGNNEQFF. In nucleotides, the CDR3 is TGCGCCAGCAGCTCGGGACAGGGGAACAATGAGCAGTTCTTC. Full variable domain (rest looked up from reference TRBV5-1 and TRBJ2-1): KAGVTQTPRYLIKTRGQQVTLSCSPISGHRSVSWYQQTPGQGLQFLFEYFSETQRNKGNFPGRFSGRQFSNSRSEMNVSTLELGDSALYLCASSSGQGNNEQFFGPGTRLTVL.

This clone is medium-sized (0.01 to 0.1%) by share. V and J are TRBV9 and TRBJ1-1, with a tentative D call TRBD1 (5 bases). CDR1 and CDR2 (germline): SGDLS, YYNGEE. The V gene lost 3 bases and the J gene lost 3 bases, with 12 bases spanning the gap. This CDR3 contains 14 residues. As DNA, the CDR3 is TGTGCCAGCAGCGCTGGGAGGGGTTACACTGAAGCTTTCTTT. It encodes CASSAGRGYTEAFF.